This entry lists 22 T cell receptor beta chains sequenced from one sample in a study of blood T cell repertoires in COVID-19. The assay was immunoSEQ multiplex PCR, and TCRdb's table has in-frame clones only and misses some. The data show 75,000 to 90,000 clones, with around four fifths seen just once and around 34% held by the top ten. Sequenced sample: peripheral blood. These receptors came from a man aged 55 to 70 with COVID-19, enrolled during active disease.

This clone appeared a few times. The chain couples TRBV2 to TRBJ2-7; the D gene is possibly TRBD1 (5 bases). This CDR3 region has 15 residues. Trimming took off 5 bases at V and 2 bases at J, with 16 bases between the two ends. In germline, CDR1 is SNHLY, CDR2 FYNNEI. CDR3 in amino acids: CASSQSRATTYEQYF. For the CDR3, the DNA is TGTGCCAGCAGTCAAAGCAGGGCTACGACCTACGAGCAGTACTTC.

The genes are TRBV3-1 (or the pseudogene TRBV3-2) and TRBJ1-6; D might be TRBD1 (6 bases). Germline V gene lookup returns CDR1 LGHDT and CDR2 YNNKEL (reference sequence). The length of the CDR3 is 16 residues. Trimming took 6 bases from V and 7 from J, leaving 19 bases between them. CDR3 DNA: TGTGCCAGCAGTCTCAGGGGTGAGGTGGGGAATTCACCCCTCCACTTT. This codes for CASSLRGEVGNSPLHF.

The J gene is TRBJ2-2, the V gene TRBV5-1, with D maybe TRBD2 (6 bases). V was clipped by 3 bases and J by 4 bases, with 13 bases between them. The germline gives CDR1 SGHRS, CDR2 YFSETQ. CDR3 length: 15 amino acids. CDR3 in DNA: TGCGCCAGCAGCTCCGCCGGAGGGATCACCGGGGAGCTGTTTTTT. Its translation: CASSSAGGITGELFF.

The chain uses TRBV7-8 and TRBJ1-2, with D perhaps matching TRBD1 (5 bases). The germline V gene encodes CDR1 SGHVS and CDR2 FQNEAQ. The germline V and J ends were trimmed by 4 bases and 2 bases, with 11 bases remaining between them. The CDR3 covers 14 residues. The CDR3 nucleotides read TGTGCCAGCAGCTCCGCTCAGGGAAACTATGGCTACACCTTC. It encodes CASSSAQGNYGYTF.

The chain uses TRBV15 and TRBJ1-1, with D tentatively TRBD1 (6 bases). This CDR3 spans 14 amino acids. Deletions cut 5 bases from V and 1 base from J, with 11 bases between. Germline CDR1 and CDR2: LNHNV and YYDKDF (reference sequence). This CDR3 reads CATSDGRGNTEAFF. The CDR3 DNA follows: TGTGCCACCAGCGATGGCAGGGGGAACACTGAAGCTTTCTTT.

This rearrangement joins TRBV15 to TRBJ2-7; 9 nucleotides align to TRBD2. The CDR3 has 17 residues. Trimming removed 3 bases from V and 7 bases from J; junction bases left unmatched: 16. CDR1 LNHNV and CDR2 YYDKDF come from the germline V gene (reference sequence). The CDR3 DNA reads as TGTGCCACCAGCAGGCGCTCCGGGACTAGCTTGTCTCGAGAGCAGTACTTC. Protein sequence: CATSRRSGTSLSREQYF.

CDR3 DNA sequence: TGTGCCAGCATCGCGGGCACTGAAGCTTTCTTT. It is translated as CASIAGTEAFF. The chain joins TRBV6-5 to TRBJ1-1; no firm D call. The length of the CDR3 is 11 residues. The V and J ends lost 7 bases and 4 bases respectively, with 7 bases between them. The germline V gene encodes CDR1 MNHEY and CDR2 SVGAGI.

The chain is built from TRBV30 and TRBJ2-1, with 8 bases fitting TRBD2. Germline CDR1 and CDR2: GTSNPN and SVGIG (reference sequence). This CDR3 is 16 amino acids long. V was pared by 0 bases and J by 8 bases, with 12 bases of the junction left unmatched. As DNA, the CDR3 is TGTGCCTGGAGTGTACAGAGCGGGGGAGATGCACATGAGCAGTTCTTC. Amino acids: CAWSVQSGGDAHEQFF.

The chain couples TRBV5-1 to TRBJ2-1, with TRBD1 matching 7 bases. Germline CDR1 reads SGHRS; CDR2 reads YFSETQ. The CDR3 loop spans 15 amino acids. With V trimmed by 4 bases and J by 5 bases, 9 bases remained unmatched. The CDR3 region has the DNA TGCGCCAGCAGCCGACAGGGCGCGATGAACAATGAGCAGTTCTTC. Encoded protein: CASSRQGAMNNEQFF.

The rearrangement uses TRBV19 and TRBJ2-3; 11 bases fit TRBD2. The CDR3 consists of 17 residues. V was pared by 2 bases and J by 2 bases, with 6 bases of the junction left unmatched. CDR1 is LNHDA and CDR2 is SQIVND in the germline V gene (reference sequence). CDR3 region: CASSILGTSGNTDTQYF. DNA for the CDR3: TGTGCCAGTAGTATATTAGGGACTAGCGGAAACACAGATACGCAGTATTTT.

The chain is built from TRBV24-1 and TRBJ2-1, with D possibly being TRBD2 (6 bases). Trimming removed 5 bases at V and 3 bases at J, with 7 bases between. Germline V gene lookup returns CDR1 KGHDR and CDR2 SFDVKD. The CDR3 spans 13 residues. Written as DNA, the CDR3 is TGTGCCACCAGTGGAGCGGGCTACAATGAGCAGTTCTTC. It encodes CATSGAGYNEQFF.

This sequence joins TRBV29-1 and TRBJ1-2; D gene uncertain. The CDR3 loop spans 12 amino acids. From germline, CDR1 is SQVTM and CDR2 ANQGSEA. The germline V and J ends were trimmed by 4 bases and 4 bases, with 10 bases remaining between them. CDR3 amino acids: CSVVSVGYGYTF. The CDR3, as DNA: TGCAGCGTTGTGAGCGTCGGCTATGGCTACACCTTC. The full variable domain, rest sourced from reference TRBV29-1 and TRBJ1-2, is SAVISQKPSRDICQRGTSLTIQCQVDSQVTMMFWYRQQPGQSLTLIATANQGSEATYESGFVIDKFPISRPNLTFSTLTVSNMSPEDSSIYLCSVVSVGYGYTFGSGTRLTVV.

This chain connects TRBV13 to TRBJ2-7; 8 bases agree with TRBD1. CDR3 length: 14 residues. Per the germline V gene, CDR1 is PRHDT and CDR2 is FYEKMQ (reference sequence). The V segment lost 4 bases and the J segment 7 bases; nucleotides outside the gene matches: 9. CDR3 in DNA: TGTGCCAGCAGCTCGACAGGGGCCCTTAGGGAGCAGTACTTC. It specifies CASSSTGALREQYF.

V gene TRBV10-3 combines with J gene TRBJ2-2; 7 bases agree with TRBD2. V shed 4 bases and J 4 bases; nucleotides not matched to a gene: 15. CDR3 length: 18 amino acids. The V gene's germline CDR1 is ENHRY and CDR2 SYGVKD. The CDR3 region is CAISVEGGNVIGTGELFF. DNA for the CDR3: TGTGCCATCAGTGTGGAGGGAGGGAACGTGATAGGCACCGGGGAGCTGTTTTTT.

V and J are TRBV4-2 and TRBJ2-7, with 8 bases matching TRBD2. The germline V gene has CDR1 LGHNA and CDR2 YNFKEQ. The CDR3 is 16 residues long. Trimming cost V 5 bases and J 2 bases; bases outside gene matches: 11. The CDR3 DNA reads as TGTGCCAGCAGCGCCGCATTGGCGGGAGGAGCCTACGAGCAGTACTTC. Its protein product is CASSAALAGGAYEQYF.

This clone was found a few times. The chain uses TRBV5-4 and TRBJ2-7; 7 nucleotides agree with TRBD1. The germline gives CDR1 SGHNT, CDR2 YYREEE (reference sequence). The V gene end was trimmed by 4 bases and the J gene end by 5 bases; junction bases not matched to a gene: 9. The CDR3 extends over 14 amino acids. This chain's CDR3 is CASSPPGGNNEQYF. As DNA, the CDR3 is TGTGCCAGCAGCCCGCCAGGGGGTAACAACGAGCAGTACTTC.

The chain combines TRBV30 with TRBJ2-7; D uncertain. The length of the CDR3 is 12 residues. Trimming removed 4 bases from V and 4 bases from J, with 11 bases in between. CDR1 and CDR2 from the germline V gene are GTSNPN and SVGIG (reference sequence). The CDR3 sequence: CAWITDTYEQYF. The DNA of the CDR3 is TGTGCCTGGATTACCGACACATACGAGCAGTACTTC.

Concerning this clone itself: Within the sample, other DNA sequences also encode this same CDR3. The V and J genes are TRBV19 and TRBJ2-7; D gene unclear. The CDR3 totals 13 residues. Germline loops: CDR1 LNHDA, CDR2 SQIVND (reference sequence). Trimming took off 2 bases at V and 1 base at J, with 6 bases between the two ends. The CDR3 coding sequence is TGTGCCAGTAGTATACCAGGTTCCTACGAGCAGTACTTC. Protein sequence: CASSIPGSYEQYF.

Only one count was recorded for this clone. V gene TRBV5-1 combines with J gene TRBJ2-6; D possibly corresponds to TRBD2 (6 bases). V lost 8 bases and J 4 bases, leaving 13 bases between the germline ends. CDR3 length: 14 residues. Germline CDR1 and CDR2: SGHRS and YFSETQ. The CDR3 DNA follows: TGCGCCAGAGGGAGGTCTACCGGGGCCAACGTCCTGACTTTC. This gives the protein CARGRSTGANVLTF.

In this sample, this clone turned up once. The DNA of the CDR3 is TGTGCCAGCAGCCCACAGGGGGGAGTTTCACCCCTCCACTTT. Its translation: CASSPQGGVSPLHF. V is TRBV7-9 and J is TRBJ1-6; 8 positions agree with TRBD1. Losses at the gene ends were 5 bases for V and 9 bases for J; bases not matched to a gene: 6. CDR3 size: 14 residues. Germline V gene lookup returns CDR1 SEHNR and CDR2 FQNEAQ (reference sequence).

CDR3 in DNA: TGTGCCAGCAGTTATCAGGGGGGATTAGGAGAGACCCAGTACTTC. Its translation: CASSYQGGLGETQYF. The chain employs TRBV6-5 and TRBJ2-5; tentatively, D is TRBD1 (7 bases). CDR3 length: 15 amino acids. Germline V gene data show CDR1 as MNHEY and CDR2 as SVGAGI. V lost 3 bases, J lost 4 bases, and 15 bases lay in between.

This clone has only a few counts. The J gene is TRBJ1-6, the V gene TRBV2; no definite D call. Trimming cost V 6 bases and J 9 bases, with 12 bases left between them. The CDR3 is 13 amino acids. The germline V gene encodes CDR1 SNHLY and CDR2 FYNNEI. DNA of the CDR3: TGTGCCAGCAGAGTTGGACTTTCTTCACCCCTCCACTTT. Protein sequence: CASRVGLSSPLHF.